This T cell receptor (beta chain) was identified in a study of shared clonotypes between healthy human individuals. About the study: Those who served as donors were a couple of women and three men between the ages of 18 and 49.

When samples were unsorted, tens of millions of PBMCs were used for genomic DNA. V lost 4 bases, J lost 1 base, and 5 bases stayed unmatched. CDR3 size: 15 residues. Germline lookup yields CDR1 SGDLS and CDR2 YYNGEE. The sequenced material, unsorted PBMC DNA, was run on ten immunoSEQ deep assay plates. Clones were sequenced by immunoSEQ multiplex PCR, and TCRdb holds only the in-frame ones, with some missing. The sample lists fewer than 600,000 clones; around 77% were seen once. The sample taken for sequencing was PBMCs. The sequence was collected from a woman aged 40 to 49 in good health. Some clones in this sample may be carry-over from other donors' samples. This chain links TRBV9 with TRBJ2-5, with 9 positions matching TRBD2. CDR3 in amino acids: CASSQGLARQETQYF. CDR3 in DNA: TGTGCCAGCAGCCAAGGACTAGCGCGCCAAGAGACCCAGTACTTC.